This TCR beta chain was profiled in a study of blood T cell repertoires in COVID-19. For the study at large: Samples taken during acute and convalescent COVID-19 were collected in the United States, Italy and Spain. T cells, B-cell-depleted T cells, or PBMCs supplied cDNA or gDNA.

Germline CDR1 is LNHDA and CDR2 is SQIVND (reference sequence). This CDR3 has 15 residues. V lost 10 bases and J 5 bases, leaving 21 bases between the germline ends. In the original processing: From reference gene primer amplification, estimates of nucleated cell counts were derived. Produced via immunoSEQ multiplex PCR; TCRdb's table is partial and in-frame only. Clone size and the V and J calls come from that table; the DNA yielded D and trimming. The table records around 300,000 clones, approximately 83% of them present only once. Sequencing used peripheral blood. This chain connects TRBV19 to TRBJ1-5; D is undetermined. The receptor's source is a woman between 65 and 79 years old with acute or convalescent COVID-19. The chain's CDR3 is CATESGSSGHQPQHF. CDR3 DNA sequence: TGTGCCACTGAATCTGGGTCTTCGGGTCATCAGCCCCAGCATTTT.